The entry below gives a single T cell receptor beta chain sequence along with its context. The source of the sample is a study of blood T cell repertoires in COVID-19. The overall study: Sites across the United States, Italy and Spain contributed samples from acute and convalescent COVID-19. Nucleic acid was either cDNA or gDNA, and it came from T cells, B-cell-depleted T cells, or PBMCs.

Original analysis: Using reference gene primer amplification, nucleated cell counts were estimated. TCRdb's table, derived via immunoSEQ multiplex PCR, lists solely in-frame clones and lacks some. V, J and clone size derive from that table, while D and trimming were established from the DNA sequence. The sample holds some 86,000 clones; about 91% are singletons and the top ten take approximately 2.2%. The CDR3 has 15 amino acids. Per the germline V gene, CDR1 is KGHDR and CDR2 is SFDVKD. The germline V and J ends were trimmed by 4 bases and 1 base, with 12 bases remaining between them. The source material was peripheral blood. This receptor was identified in a human donor with active COVID-19. The donor label of this sample is uncertain. The chain recombines TRBV24-1 with TRBJ2-5; maybe TRBD1 (6 bases). This CDR3 is CATSDSSGAQETQYF. In DNA form, the CDR3 reads TGTGCCACCAGTGACTCCTCAGGGGCCCAAGAGACCCAGTACTTC.